The clone carrying this T cell receptor (beta chain) was detected only once. Its antigen remains unknown. Germline V gene lookup returns CDR1 MNHNS and CDR2 SASEGT. V shed 8 bases and J shed 1 base, with 17 bases lying between them. The CDR3 totals 15 residues. Time point in this sample: week 47, end of study. Vaccination comprised doses that each held 300 ug of mutant IDH1 20-mer peptide, plus topical imiquimod. Patients, over weeks 1, 3, 5, 7, 11, 15, 19 and 23, received a total of eight vaccinations. Generated by immunoSEQ multiplex PCR, the TCRdb table keeps only in-frame clones and is missing some. Of tens of thousands of clones listed, 85% to 90% are singletons. The sample belongs to a study of a mutant IDH1 vaccine in newly diagnosed glioma. In the study overall: Before enrollment, the patients had been treated with radiotherapy alone, temozolomide alone, or both together. Most of them had received both.

Overall study findings and caveats: Induction of immune responses by the vaccine occurred in more than 85% of patients. Pseudoprogression apparently lacked any relation to changes in top peripheral T cell clonotypes.

This chain uses TRBV6-1 with TRBJ2-5; tentatively, D is TRBD2 (5 bases). The source was PBMCs, collected from a glioma patient whose treatment included an IDH1 peptide vaccine. The receptor's source is a woman aged 25 to 39 with glioma. For the CDR3, the DNA is TGTGCCAGCCTTAAATGGGGTCGGGGCCAAGAGACCCAGTACTTC. It yields the protein CASLKWGRGQETQYF.